These T cell receptor beta chains were read from a single sample in a study of cytomegalovirus exposure and HLA in healthy donors. Here immunoSEQ multiplex PCR was the method, and the copy in TCRdb shows in-frame clones only, minus some. The table lists approximately 150,000 clones, 73% of them singletons, with 1.5% to 2% in the top ten. Sequencing was done on a sample of PBMCs. These receptors came from a woman under 30 in good health and CMV-seronegative. CDR3s include the opening cysteine and the closing phenylalanine or tryptophan. The D gene is left open where the match is weak. Size tells how often a clone was seen (once, few, many) or the class of an expanded clone, and some rows leave it out.

TRBJ1-2 - - TRBV7-2 TGTGCCAGCAGCTTGAGTTCCCGGGTCTATGGCTACACCTTC CASSLSSRVYGYTF
TRBJ2-5 - TRBD2 TRBV9 TGTGCCAGCAGCACAGCGGGGGGGCCCGGCGAGACCCAGTACTTC CASSTAGGPGETQYF
TRBJ2-1 once TRBD2 TRBV5-1 TGCGCCAGCAGCTTGGGGGGTAGCGGGAATTACAATGAGCAGTTCTTC CASSLGGSGNYNEQFF
TRBJ2-1 - TRBD1 TRBV7-9 TGTGCCAGCAGCACCCGGACAGGGGGGGCCAATGAGCAGTTCTTC CASSTRTGGANEQFF
TRBJ2-1 - TRBD2 TRBV5-1 TGCGCCAGCAGTCGAACGGGACTAGCGGTATTGGGGGAGCAGTTCTTC CASSRTGLAVLGEQFF
TRBJ2-5 - - TRBV11-2 TGTGCCAGCAGCTTCCAGGGGGAGACCCAGTACTTC CASSFQGETQYF
TRBJ2-1 few TRBD2 TRBV6-4 TGTGCCAGCAGTGACGGGACTAGCGGGTACAATGAGCAGTTCTTC CASSDGTSGYNEQFF
TRBJ2-1 - TRBD2 TRBV29-1 TGCAGCGTTCAAAAGGAGAGACTAGCGGGAAACAATGAGCAGTTCTTC CSVQKERLAGNNEQFF
TRBJ1-1 - TRBD1 TRBV5-8 TGTGCCAGCAGCCCATCGACAGGGAAAGCTTTCTTT CASSPSTGKAFF
TRBJ1-4 - - TRBV25-1 TGTGCCAGCAGTGAACAATCGGGGGATGAAAAACTGTTTTTT CASSEQSGDEKLFF
TRBJ2-1 - TRBD1 TRBV28 TGTGCCAGCAGTCCCACAGGGGGCGAATACAATGAGCAGTTCTTC CASSPTGGEYNEQFF
TRBJ2-1 few TRBD2 TRBV7-9 TGTGCCAGCAGCCCTTCCAGGGGGAGCGGGAGGGTGAACGAGCAGTTCTTC CASSPSRGSGRVNEQFF
TRBJ2-2 - - TRBV10-3 TGTGCCATCAGAACAGATACCGGGGAGCTGTTTTTT CAIRTDTGELFF
TRBJ2-3 - TRBD1 TRBV11-3 TGTGCCAGCAGCCAGGGGGACAGGGGTTCAGATACGCAGTATTTT CASSQGDRGSDTQYF
TRBJ1-4 - TRBD1 TRBV5-1 TGCGCCAGCAGGGGGGGGACAGGGAATGAAAAACTGTTTTTT CASRGGTGNEKLFF
TRBJ1-1 few - TRBV11-2 TGTGCCACCCAACAGGAATCAATTAGCCGTGAAGCTTTCTTT CATQQESISREAFF
TRBJ2-1 - - TRBV27 TGTGCCAGCATCTCCCCCGGGGGGCCGAGGAATGAGCAGTTCTTC CASISPGGPRNEQFF
TRBJ2-3 - TRBD2 TRBV7-9 TGTGCCAGCAGCTTACCATCCTATAGCGGGGGTTATAGCACAGATACGCAGTATTTT CASSLPSYSGGYSTDTQYF
TRBJ2-7 - TRBD1 TRBV5-1 TGCGCCAGCAGCTCGACAGGGGGCAGCTACGAGCAGTACTTC CASSSTGGSYEQYF
TRBJ2-5 - TRBD2 TRBV5-4 TGTGCCAGCAGCTTGAGTGCGGGGGGGCAAGGAGAGACCCAGTACTTC CASSLSAGGQGETQYF
TRBJ1-5 - TRBD1 TRBV6-1 TGTGCCAGCAGATCGGGACAGGGGATTACTCAGCCCCAGCATTTT CASRSGQGITQPQHF
TRBJ2-2 - - TRBV6-6 TGTGCCAGCAGTTACTCGGGAGGAGGCGGGGAGCTGTTTTTT CASSYSGGGGELFF
TRBJ1-6 - - TRBV18 TGTGCCAGCTCACCAGGCCTTCCCCCCCTCCACTTT CASSPGLPPLHF
TRBJ1-2 - - TRBV28 TGTGCCAGCAGTTTCGGGGGGCAAGGCTACACCTTC CASSFGGQGYTF
TRBJ1-2 - TRBD1 TRBV6-6 TGTGCCAGCAGTTACGGACAGGGTCCGGGAGGCTACACCTTC CASSYGQGPGGYTF
TRBJ2-5 once - TRBV29-1 TGCAGCGTTCGAGGGGGTATCCAAGAGACCCAGTACTTC CSVRGGIQETQYF
TRBJ1-4 - TRBD1 TRBV28 TGTGCCAGCAGTTTACCGGGACAGAAATATGAAAAACTGTTTTTT CASSLPGQKYEKLFF
TRBJ2-1 - - TRBV10-2 TGCGCCAGCAGTGTTAGAGCTGAGCAGTTCTTC CASSVRAEQFF
TRBJ2-7 - - TRBV5-1 TGCGCCAGCAGCTTTGAAACGGGTAACGAGCAGTACTTC CASSFETGNEQYF
TRBJ1-1 - - TRBV19 TGTGCCAGTAGTCTCTCGGGGAACACTGAAGCTTTCTTT CASSLSGNTEAFF
TRBJ2-3 - - TRBV28 TGTGCCAGCAGTTTAAAGGGGCACACGCAGTATTTT CASSLKGHTQYF
TRBJ2-4 - TRBD2 TRBV5-6 TGTGCCAGCAGCTTGGAAATGGGCGGGGGTGCCAAAAACATTCAGTACTTC CASSLEMGGGAKNIQYF